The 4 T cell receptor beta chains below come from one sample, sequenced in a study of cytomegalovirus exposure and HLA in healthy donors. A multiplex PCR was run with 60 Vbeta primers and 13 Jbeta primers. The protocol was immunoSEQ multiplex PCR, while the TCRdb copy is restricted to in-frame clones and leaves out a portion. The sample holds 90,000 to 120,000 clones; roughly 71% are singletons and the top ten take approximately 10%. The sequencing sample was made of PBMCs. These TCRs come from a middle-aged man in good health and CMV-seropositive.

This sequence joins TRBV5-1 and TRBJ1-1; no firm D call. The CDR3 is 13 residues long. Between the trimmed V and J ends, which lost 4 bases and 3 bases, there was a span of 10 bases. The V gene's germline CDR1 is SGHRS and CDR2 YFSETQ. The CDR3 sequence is CASSPDGDTEAFF. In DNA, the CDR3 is TGCGCCAGCAGCCCGGACGGGGACACTGAAGCTTTCTTT.

The CDR3 loop is CASSYLGNLAGGHYNEQFF. CDR3 DNA: TGTGCCAGCAGCTACCTAGGGAATCTAGCGGGAGGGCACTACAATGAGCAGTTCTTC. This chain links TRBV7-2 with TRBJ2-1, with 12 bases fitting TRBD2. Per germline, CDR1 SGHTA and CDR2 FQGNSA. The V gene end was trimmed by 4 bases and the J gene end by 3 bases; junction bases not matched to a gene: 13. CDR3 size: 19 residues.

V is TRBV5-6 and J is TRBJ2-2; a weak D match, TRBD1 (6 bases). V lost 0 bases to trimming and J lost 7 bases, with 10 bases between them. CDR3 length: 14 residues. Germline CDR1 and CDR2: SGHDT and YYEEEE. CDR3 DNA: TGTGCCAGCAGCTTGGGTGAGGGGGTCGGGGAGCTGTTTTTT. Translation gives CASSLGEGVGELFF.

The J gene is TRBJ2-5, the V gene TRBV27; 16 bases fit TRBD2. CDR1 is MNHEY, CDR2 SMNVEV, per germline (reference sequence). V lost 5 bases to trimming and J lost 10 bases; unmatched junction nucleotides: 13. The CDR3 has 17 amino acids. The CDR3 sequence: CASSPRPGLAGGWDQYF. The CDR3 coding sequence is TGTGCCAGCAGTCCGAGACCGGGACTAGCGGGAGGGTGGGACCAGTACTTC.